This TCR beta chain was captured in a study of shared clonotypes between healthy human individuals. Background on the study: CD4 naive cells filled three plates per donor, CD4 memory three, CD8 naive two and CD8 memory one. Study-wide points: Sampling covered nothing but blood. Tissue TCR repertoires likely differ from those found in blood. When naive CD4 clonotypes were compared across a few donors, around 4.6% were shared.

Terminally differentiated effector memory CD45RA+ cells were left out of the naive CD8 fraction, which was CD45RO-negative and positively selected for CCR7. A word on this clone: The antigen is not known.

V lost 0 bases to trimming and J lost 6 bases, with 7 bases between them. CDR3 length: 13 amino acids. Germline V CDR1 and CDR2: WSHSY, SAAADI. Using about 220 ng DNA, 25,000 to 35,000 T cell genomes, the sorted-subset replicate PCRs were run. Repertoires were generated with immunoSEQ multiplex PCR, while TCRdb's copy carries only in-frame clones and drops some. The sample has about 580,000 clones, roughly 98% seen once. The clonotype originates from a man aged 25-40 years in good health. The V gene is TRBV10-2, the J gene TRBJ2-3; D remains unclear. Sequenced sample: naive CD8+ T cells sorted from blood. CDR3 amino acids: CASSESLVDTQYF. The CDR3, as DNA: TGCGCCAGCAGTGAGTCCTTAGTTGATACGCAGTATTTT.